These 28 T cell receptor beta chains came from one sample sequenced in a study of OX40 agonist ivuxolimab in advanced cancers. Method: immunoSEQ multiplex PCR; TCRdb's copy keeps in-frame clones and lacks some. The data hold roughly 100,000 clones, with about four fifths observed a single time. Sample: CD4+ or CD8+ T cells sorted from blood, taken in a trial of the OX40 agonist ivuxolimab. These TCRs come from an adult with an advanced solid tumor such as melanoma, head and neck, liver or kidney cancer.

This clone was observed a few times. V is TRBV6-5 and J is TRBJ2-5; no clear D. Per germline, CDR1 MNHEY and CDR2 SVGAGI. The CDR3 runs to 13 residues. Trimming took 0 bases from V and 5 from J, leaving 7 bases between them. CDR3 protein: CASSYSARETQYF. CDR3 nucleotides: TGTGCCAGCAGTTACTCGGCCCGGGAGACCCAGTACTTC.

The rearrangement joins TRBV7-2 to TRBJ1-1; D gene unclear. The V end was cut by 2 bases, the J end by 1 base, with 5 bases between. Germline assignment: CDR1 SGHTA and CDR2 FQGNSA. This CDR3 is built from 13 residues. The CDR3 DNA reads as TGTGCCAGCAGCTTAAACGGGAACACTGAAGCTTTCTTT. Residues: CASSLNGNTEAFF.

This chain uses TRBV19 with TRBJ2-1; D ambiguous. The CDR3 has 14 amino acids. Germline V CDR1 and CDR2: LNHDA, SQIVND (reference sequence). Trimming left V 5 bases short and J 4 bases short, with 12 bases between. The CDR3 protein is CASSLDTLYNEQFF. As DNA, the CDR3 is TGTGCCAGTAGTCTTGACACTTTGTACAATGAGCAGTTCTTC.

The chain is built from TRBV6-5 and TRBJ1-1, with TRBD1 matching over 7 bases. The CDR3 runs 14 residues. CDR1 is MNHEY and CDR2 is SVGAGI in the germline V gene. With 6 bases clipped from V and 6 bases from J, the junction kept 10 bases outside the gene matches. The CDR3 reads CASRTGTETAEAFF. The CDR3, as DNA: TGTGCCAGCAGGACCGGGACAGAAACTGCTGAAGCTTTCTTT.

The CDR3 DNA follows: TGTGCCAGCAGTGGGCTCGGGGGTACGGAAAAACTGTTTTTT. This encodes CASSGLGGTEKLFF. The chain employs TRBV2 and TRBJ1-4; possible D gene TRBD1, 5 bases. There are 14 residues in the CDR3. In germline, CDR1 is SNHLY, CDR2 FYNNEI. The germline V and J ends were trimmed by 4 bases and 8 bases, with 14 bases remaining between them.

This clone was detected once. The chain links TRBV29-1 to TRBJ1-3; D remains unclear. This CDR3 has 12 residues. V was cut by 7 bases and J by 0 bases, with 7 bases left in between. Germline assignment: CDR1 SQVTM and CDR2 ANQGSEA. The CDR3: CSARSSGNTIYF. DNA of the CDR3: TGCAGCGCCCGTAGCTCTGGAAACACCATATATTTT.

The J gene is TRBJ2-7, the V gene TRBV4-2, with TRBD1 identical over 8 bases. This CDR3 contains 15 residues. The V segment lost 0 bases and the J segment 4 bases; nucleotides outside the gene matches: 5. Per germline, CDR1 LGHNA and CDR2 YNFKEQ. This CDR3 is CASSQDSQGAYEQYF. CDR3 DNA: TGTGCCAGCAGCCAAGATTCCCAGGGGGCTTACGAGCAGTACTTC.

This chain uses TRBV7-2 with TRBJ2-4, with a weak D call TRBD1 (6 bases). CDR1 SGHTA and CDR2 FQGNSA come from the germline V gene. V was cut by 4 bases and J by 1 base, with 8 bases left in between. CDR3 size: 14 residues. DNA for the CDR3: TGTGCCAGCAGCTCTCAGGGGGCCAAAAACATTCAGTACTTC. Protein: CASSSQGAKNIQYF.

This chain connects TRBV19 to TRBJ2-3; tentatively, D is TRBD1 or TRBD2 (5 bases each). CDR1 and CDR2 (germline): LNHDA, SQIVND (reference sequence). V was shortened by 2 bases and J by 2 bases, with 8 bases between the two germline ends. The CDR3 runs to 14 residues. The CDR3 loop is CASSITGTTDTQYF. DNA of the CDR3: TGTGCCAGTAGTATAACGGGGACCACAGATACGCAGTATTTT.

The rearrangement joins TRBV6-5 to TRBJ2-7, with 10 bases aligning to TRBD1. Germline values: CDR1 MNHEY, CDR2 SVGAGI. This CDR3 is built from 11 residues. CDR3 nucleotide sequence: TGTGGAACGGGACAGGGGACCCAGCAGTACTTC. Translated: CGTGQGTQQYF.

The chain uses TRBV14 and TRBJ2-7; 10 positions agree with TRBD2. J was trimmed by 3 bases and V by 4 bases; bases with no gene match: 0. The CDR3 spans 13 residues. Germline CDR1 SGHDN, CDR2 FVKESK. CDR3 sequence reads: CASSRTSGYEQYF. Here the CDR3 DNA reads TGTGCCAGCAGCCGGACTAGCGGCTACGAGCAGTACTTC.

J is TRBJ2-2 and V is TRBV6-5, with D possibly matching TRBD2 (6 bases). The V gene's germline CDR1 is MNHEY and CDR2 SVGAGI. The CDR3 has 16 amino acids. The V and J ends lost 1 base and 0 bases respectively, with 9 bases between them. The CDR3 region is CASSYWRETNTGELFF. The CDR3 region has the DNA TGTGCCAGCAGTTACTGGCGGGAAACGAACACCGGGGAGCTGTTTTTT.

The J gene is TRBJ2-7, the V gene TRBV28; D is undetermined. The CDR3 runs 11 residues. V was pared by 10 bases and J by 0 bases, with 7 bases between. CDR1 and CDR2 (germline): MDHEN, SYDVKM. CDR3 residues: CAIGSSYEQYF. The CDR3 nucleotides are TGTGCCATAGGAAGCTCCTACGAGCAGTACTTC.

V usage is TRBV6-5 and J usage is TRBJ2-7, with TRBD2 as a possible D gene (6 bases). The CDR3 extends over 14 amino acids. Trimming shortened V by 5 bases and J by 2 bases, and 13 bases separated the two germline ends. The germline V gene has CDR1 MNHEY and CDR2 SVGAGI. The CDR3, as DNA: TGTGCCAGCAGTGGGGGGAGTAAGCCCTACGAGCAGTACTTC. Its translation: CASSGGSKPYEQYF.

V usage is TRBV19 and J usage is TRBJ2-1; D could derive from TRBD1 or TRBD2 (5 bases each). This CDR3 region has 14 residues. Trimming took 4 bases from V and 5 from J, leaving 12 bases between them. Germline CDR1 and CDR2: LNHDA and SQIVND (reference sequence). The CDR3 region has the DNA TGTGCCAGTAGTAGGGACCTAACTCACAATGAGCAGTTCTTC. Protein: CASSRDLTHNEQFF. Looking up the rest from reference TRBV19 and TRBJ2-1 gives the full variable domain: DGGITQSPKYLFRKEGQNVTLSCEQNLNHDAMYWYRQDPGQGLRLIYYSQIVNDFQKGDIAEGYSVSREKKESFPLTVTSAQKNPTAFYLCASSRDLTHNEQFFGPGTRLTVL.

The CDR3 coding sequence is TGTGCCAGCTCACCACCGCACGTTTCCTACAATGAGCAGTTCTTC. Translation: CASSPPHVSYNEQFF. This chain connects TRBV18 to TRBJ2-1; D gene uncertain. V gave up 0 bases and J gave up 1 base, with 7 bases separating them. The CDR3 length is 15 residues. Germline values: CDR1 KGHSH, CDR2 LQKENI.

The chain carries TRBV7-6 and TRBJ2-7, with 7 positions matching TRBD2. Germline assignment: CDR1 SGHVS and CDR2 FNYEAQ. The trim removed 6 bases at V and 2 bases at J, leaving 10 bases unmatched. This CDR3 contains 15 residues. The DNA for the CDR3 is TGTGCCAGCAGTTCGATGTCGGGAGGTACCTACGAGCAGTACTTC. This gives the protein CASSSMSGGTYEQYF.

The rearrangement uses TRBV6-1 and TRBJ1-2, with D maybe TRBD1 (6 bases). V shed 0 bases and J shed 1 base, with 9 bases lying between them. The CDR3 length is 15 residues. Germline loops: CDR1 MNHNS, CDR2 SASEGT. CDR3 sequence: CASSEATGGNYGYTF. The CDR3 DNA is TGTGCCAGCAGTGAAGCGACAGGTGGTAACTATGGCTACACCTTC.

A few counts support this clone. The V gene is TRBV7-2, the J gene TRBJ1-5; D unresolved. Trimming stripped 2 bases from V and 3 bases from J, with 11 bases between. Germline assignment: CDR1 SGHTA and CDR2 FQGNSA. The CDR3 is 15 amino acids. CDR3 residues: CASSLSSGPNQPQHF. The CDR3 DNA sequence: TGTGCCAGCAGCTTATCGTCCGGACCCAATCAGCCCCAGCATTTT.

The chain carries TRBV5-4 and TRBJ1-1, with a tentative D call TRBD1 (5 bases). There are 14 residues in the CDR3. Trimming shortened V by 6 bases and J by 1 base, and 13 bases separated the two germline ends. Germline V gene data show CDR1 as SGHNT and CDR2 as YYREEE (reference sequence). In DNA, the CDR3 is TGTGCCAGCATGTTGGGACGGACGAACACTGAAGCTTTCTTT. Encoded protein: CASMLGRTNTEAFF.

This chain connects TRBV10-2 to TRBJ1-2, with D maybe TRBD1 (5 bases). The CDR3 is 16 amino acids. V was trimmed by 3 bases and J by 0 bases, leaving 14 bases between them. The germline V gene has CDR1 WSHSY and CDR2 SAAADI. The chain's CDR3 is CASSDFGGDPNYGYTF. Here the CDR3 DNA reads TGCGCCAGCAGTGATTTCGGAGGGGACCCTAACTATGGCTACACCTTC.

This rearrangement joins TRBV30 to TRBJ1-6, with TRBD1 as a possible D gene (5 bases). CDR3 length equals 16 residues. V gave up 4 bases and J gave up 5 bases, with 18 bases separating them. The germline gives CDR1 GTSNPN, CDR2 SVGIG (reference sequence). This CDR3 reads CAWTTPAGLHNSPLHF. The CDR3 DNA reads as TGTGCCTGGACGACCCCGGCGGGACTCCATAATTCACCCCTCCACTTT.

The V call is TRBV6-6, the J call TRBJ1-6; possible D gene TRBD1, 6 bases. The CDR3 loop spans 16 amino acids. V was trimmed by 0 bases and J by 9 bases, leaving 15 bases between them. Looked up from germline, CDR1 is MNHNY and CDR2 is SVGAGI (reference sequence). The CDR3 region has the DNA TGTGCCAGCAGTTACTCGAAGGCAGGGGACGTTTCACCCCTCCACTTT. Protein: CASSYSKAGDVSPLHF.

This clone was seen just once. This rearrangement joins TRBV7-3 to TRBJ2-3; 10 bases are a match to TRBD2. This CDR3 has 16 amino acids. In germline, CDR1 is SGHTA, CDR2 FQGTGA. With 5 bases clipped from V and 4 bases from J, the junction kept 9 bases outside the gene matches. CDR3 protein: CASSPRGSGGSDTQYF. As DNA, the CDR3 is TGTGCCAGCAGCCCCCGGGGTAGCGGGGGGTCAGATACGCAGTATTTT.

This clone was observed a single time. The chain has TRBV7-9 and TRBJ1-2; TRBD1 matches 8 bases. This CDR3 is 14 amino acids long. After removal of 5 bases from V and 7 bases from J, the junction contained 9 bases not matched to a gene. Germline assignment: CDR1 SEHNR and CDR2 FQNEAQ (reference sequence). CDR3 sequence reads: CASSQDSRGLGYTF. The CDR3 DNA reads as TGTGCCAGCAGCCAAGATTCCAGGGGGCTTGGCTACACCTTC.

This chain uses TRBV7-9 with TRBJ2-1, with 10 bases that match TRBD2. Germline lookup yields CDR1 SEHNR and CDR2 FQNEAQ (reference sequence). The CDR3 spans 16 residues. Trimming cost V 6 bases and J 2 bases; bases outside gene matches: 7. The CDR3 spells CASRPGLADAYNEQFF. CDR3 sequence (DNA): TGTGCCAGCAGACCCGGACTAGCGGACGCCTACAATGAGCAGTTCTTC.

The chain joins TRBV19 to TRBJ2-7; 7 bases line up with TRBD1. The length of the CDR3 is 15 residues. J was trimmed by 4 bases and V by 6 bases; bases with no gene match: 12. From germline, CDR1 is LNHDA and CDR2 SQIVND (reference sequence). The DNA for the CDR3 is TGTGCCAGTAGGAGGGACAGTTTGACTCCATACGAGCAGTACTTC. Residues: CASRRDSLTPYEQYF.

The V gene is TRBV5-1, the J gene TRBJ1-3, with D possibly TRBD1 on 6 matching bases. The CDR3 has 14 residues. Between the trimmed V and J ends, which lost 4 bases and 0 bases, there was a span of 8 bases. The germline V gene encodes CDR1 SGHRS and CDR2 YFSETQ. The CDR3 DNA follows: TGCGCCAGCAGCCAGACAGGCTCTGGAAACACCATATATTTT. Translated, it gives CASSQTGSGNTIYF.